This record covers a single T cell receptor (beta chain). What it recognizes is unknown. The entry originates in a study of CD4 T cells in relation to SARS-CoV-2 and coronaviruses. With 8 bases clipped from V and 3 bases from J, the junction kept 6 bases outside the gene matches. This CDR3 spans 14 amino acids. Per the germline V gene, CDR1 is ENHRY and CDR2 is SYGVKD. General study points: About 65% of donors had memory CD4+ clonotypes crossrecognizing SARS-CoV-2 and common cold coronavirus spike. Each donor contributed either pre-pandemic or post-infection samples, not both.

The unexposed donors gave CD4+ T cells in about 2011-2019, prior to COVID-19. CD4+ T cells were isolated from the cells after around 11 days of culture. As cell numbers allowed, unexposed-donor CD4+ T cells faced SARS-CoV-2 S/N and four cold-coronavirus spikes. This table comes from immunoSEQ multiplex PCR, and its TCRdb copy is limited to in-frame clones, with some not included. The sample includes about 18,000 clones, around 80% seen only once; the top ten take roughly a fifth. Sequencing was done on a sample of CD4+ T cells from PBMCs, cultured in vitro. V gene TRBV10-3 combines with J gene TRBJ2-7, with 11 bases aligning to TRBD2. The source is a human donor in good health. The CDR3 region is CAIGQTSGDYEQYF. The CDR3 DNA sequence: TGTGCCATCGGACAGACTAGCGGGGACTACGAGCAGTACTTC.